The 26 T cell receptor beta chains below all came from one sample that was sequenced in a study of control samples from healthy donors and cancer patients. Sequencing was performed with immunoSEQ multiplex PCR; in TCRdb, only in-frame clones are kept and a portion is missing. The data show some 95,000 clones, just under 95% seen once. The sequenced sample was blood. The source of these receptors is a human donor in good health. The donor label of this sample is uncertain.

V and J are TRBV5-1 and TRBJ2-1; no definite D call. CDR3 length equals 15 residues. V dropped 4 bases and J dropped 7 bases, with 18 bases sitting between them. Germline V lookup: CDR1 SGHRS, CDR2 YFSETQ. In nucleotides, the CDR3 is TGCGCCAGCAGCCCTGAGCCTGGTCTAGGGAATGAGCAGTTCTTC. Translation: CASSPEPGLGNEQFF.

This chain connects TRBV6-5 to TRBJ2-3; D could derive from TRBD1 or TRBD2 (6 bases each). V was clipped by 7 bases and J by 6 bases, with 17 bases between them. Germline V gene lookup returns CDR1 MNHEY and CDR2 SVGAGI. This CDR3 has 14 residues. The DNA for the CDR3 is TGTGCCAGCAAGGTGGGGGGCCCAGGGGATACGCAGTATTTT. It codes for CASKVGGPGDTQYF.

The chain joins TRBV19 to TRBJ2-3; 7 bases match TRBD1. Per the germline V gene, CDR1 is LNHDA and CDR2 is SQIVND (reference sequence). This CDR3 spans 14 amino acids. J lost 5 bases, V lost 4 bases, and 6 bases had no gene match. The CDR3, as DNA: TGTGCCAGTAGTACCCGACAGGGAAGAGATACGCAGTATTTT. This gives the protein CASSTRQGRDTQYF.

CDR3 in amino acids: CASSQSARRTDTQYF. DNA of the CDR3: TGTGCCAGCAGCCAAAGCGCGAGACGCACAGATACGCAGTATTTT. The chain recombines TRBV14 with TRBJ2-3; D is unresolved. Trimming took 2 bases from V and 1 from J, leaving 10 bases between them. Per the germline V gene, CDR1 is SGHDN and CDR2 is FVKESK. CDR3 size: 15 residues.

The chain has TRBV2 and TRBJ1-1; D possibly corresponds to TRBD1 (5 bases). The germline CDR1 and CDR2 sequences are SNHLY and FYNNEI. CDR3 length: 15 amino acids. Trimming took off 8 bases at V and 2 bases at J, with 18 bases between the two ends. CDR3 amino acids: CASLQEGVSNTEAFF. In nucleotides, the CDR3 is TGTGCCAGCCTCCAGGAAGGGGTGTCAAACACTGAAGCTTTCTTT.

J is TRBJ1-2 and V is TRBV5-1, with unresolved D. Trimming took off 0 bases at V and 14 bases at J, with 17 bases between the two ends. CDR1 and CDR2 from the germline V gene are SGHRS and YFSETQ. CDR3 size: 13 residues. The CDR3 DNA reads as TGCGCCAGCAGCTTGGAGGGAGAAACGAGGTGGACCTTC. As protein: CASSLEGETRWTF.

The gene calls are TRBV18 and TRBJ2-4; D is perhaps TRBD1 (8 bases). The CDR3 contains 15 residues. The V gene lost 2 bases and the J gene lost 6 bases, with 14 bases spanning the gap. Germline-derived CDR1 and CDR2 are KGHSH and LQKENI. CDR3 region: CASSPVQGGLNIQYF. CDR3 sequence (DNA): TGTGCCAGCTCACCAGTACAGGGGGGGCTAAACATTCAGTACTTC.

The chain recombines TRBV19 with TRBJ2-7, with 8 nucleotides matching TRBD1. Germline V lookup: CDR1 LNHDA, CDR2 SQIVND (reference sequence). CDR3 length equals 14 residues. V lost 6 bases to trimming and J lost 3 bases; unmatched junction nucleotides: 7. The CDR3 nucleotides read TGTGCCAGTAGCCCGACAGGGGTGGACTACGAGCAGTACTTC. Encoded protein: CASSPTGVDYEQYF.

This clone has only one observation. CDR3 coding DNA: TGTGCCAGCAGGCCGGGACAACAATACAATGAGCAGTTCTTC. Its protein is CASRPGQQYNEQFF. This chain connects TRBV2 to TRBJ2-1; TRBD1 might be the D (6 bases). The CDR3 contains 14 residues. Germline V gene data show CDR1 as SNHLY and CDR2 as FYNNEI. V was trimmed by 6 bases and J by 4 bases, leaving 13 bases between them.

The genes are TRBV11-2 and TRBJ2-3, with D possibly being TRBD1 (6 bases). CDR1 is SGHAT and CDR2 is FQNNGV in the germline V gene. V lost 8 bases to trimming and J lost 2 bases, with 20 bases between them. The CDR3 totals 16 residues. For the CDR3, the DNA is TGTGCCAGCGGTCCCATTCCGGGACACAACACAGATACGCAGTATTTT. Translation: CASGPIPGHNTDTQYF.

J is TRBJ2-3 and V is TRBV19; D is perhaps TRBD1 (5 bases). V lost 6 bases and J lost 4, with 11 bases in between. The CDR3 extends over 13 amino acids. Germline values: CDR1 LNHDA, CDR2 SQIVND (reference sequence). The CDR3 nucleotides are TGTGCCAGTAGCGAAAGGGGCCCAGATACGCAGTATTTT. This sequence encodes CASSERGPDTQYF.

The rearrangement links TRBV2 to TRBJ2-3; TRBD1 might be the D (6 bases). CDR3 size: 16 residues. CDR1 is SNHLY, CDR2 FYNNEI, per germline. Trimming shortened V by 7 bases and J by 0 bases, and 17 bases separated the two germline ends. The CDR3 region is CASTEGVPTSTDTQYF. The CDR3 bases are TGTGCCAGCACCGAGGGGGTCCCTACTAGCACAGATACGCAGTATTTT.

The CDR3 reads CASSAGEVRPTKNTEAFF. In DNA, the CDR3 is TGTGCCAGCAGCGCGGGAGAGGTGAGGCCTACTAAGAACACTGAAGCTTTCTTT. This chain joins TRBV7-9 and TRBJ1-1; D not resolved. V lost 5 bases, J lost 1 base, and 23 bases lay in between. Germline assignment: CDR1 SEHNR and CDR2 FQNEAQ (reference sequence). The CDR3 is made up of 18 amino acids.

The chain employs TRBV11-3 and TRBJ2-7; the D is unclear. Trimming took off 3 bases at V and 5 bases at J, with 14 bases between the two ends. There are 14 residues in the CDR3. Germline V gives CDR1 SGHNT, CDR2 YENEEA. The CDR3 coding sequence is TGTGCCAGCAGCTTCGGACCACCGCCCCACGAGCAGTACTTC. Translated, it gives CASSFGPPPHEQYF.

Regarding this clone: This same CDR3 is encoded by further DNA sequences in the sample. This chain connects TRBV5-8 to TRBJ1-3, with 8 bases lining up with TRBD1. V shed 3 bases, J shed 2 bases, and the junction held 4 bases outside the gene matches. Germline V gene data show CDR1 as SGHTS and CDR2 as YDEGEE. CDR3 length: 15 residues. CDR3 amino acids: CASSSDRVPGNTIYF. CDR3 nucleotide sequence: TGTGCCAGCAGCTCGGACAGGGTACCTGGAAACACCATATATTTT.

The V gene is TRBV3-1 (or the pseudogene TRBV3-2), the J gene TRBJ1-1, with D possibly TRBD1 on 6 matching bases. This CDR3 comprises 15 residues. Germline lookup yields CDR1 LGHDT and CDR2 YNNKEL (reference sequence). V dropped 4 bases and J dropped 1 base, with 13 bases sitting between them. The CDR3, as DNA: TGTGCCAGCAGCCCCTCGCGAGGGGGGAACACTGAAGCTTTCTTT. Encoded protein: CASSPSRGGNTEAFF.

The chain couples TRBV6-1 to TRBJ1-2; D perhaps matches TRBD1 (5 bases). The CDR3 is made up of 16 amino acids. Germline loops: CDR1 MNHNS, CDR2 SASEGT. V was trimmed by 1 base and J by 0 bases, leaving 12 bases between them. This CDR3 is CASSEDLGRTNYGYTF. The CDR3 DNA reads TGTGCCAGCAGTGAAGACCTGGGGCGGACTAACTATGGCTACACCTTC.

The CDR3 is CASSQGPRLGGGNTIYF. The CDR3 bases are TGTGCCAGCAGCCAAGGCCCCCGACTGGGAGGAGGAAACACCATATATTTT. The chain links TRBV14 to TRBJ1-3; D not certain. The ends were cut back, 1 base at V and 4 bases at J, with 17 bases in the middle. This CDR3 has 17 amino acids. From germline, CDR1 is SGHDN and CDR2 FVKESK.

V usage is TRBV19 and J usage is TRBJ2-5; D gene uncertain. V lost 0 bases and J lost 2, with 7 bases in between. Germline values: CDR1 LNHDA, CDR2 SQIVND (reference sequence). The CDR3 has 14 residues. CDR3 nucleotides: TGTGCCAGTAGTATAGAGGGCGGACAAGAGACCCAGTACTTC. Amino acid sequence: CASSIEGGQETQYF.

The chain links TRBV19 to TRBJ2-6; tentatively, D is TRBD2 (6 bases). Germline assignment: CDR1 LNHDA and CDR2 SQIVND (reference sequence). The CDR3 contains 17 residues. The V end lost 5 bases, the J end lost 0 bases, and 14 bases lay between the germline ends. The CDR3 bases are TGTGCCAGTAGTCCTAGGCAGGGACTCTCTGGGGCCAACGTCCTGACTTTC. Encoded protein: CASSPRQGLSGANVLTF.

This clone is a singleton in its sample. The CDR3 DNA reads as TGTGCCAGCAGTTTTTTAGCGGGGGGGAAATACGAGCAGTACTTC. This encodes CASSFLAGGKYEQYF. V usage is TRBV27 and J usage is TRBJ2-7; TRBD2 agrees at 11 bases. Per germline, CDR1 MNHEY and CDR2 SMNVEV (reference sequence). The CDR3 sequence is 15 residues long. V shed 3 bases and J 4 bases; nucleotides not matched to a gene: 5.

This chain links TRBV6-1 with TRBJ1-6, with 11 bases identical to TRBD1. J was trimmed by 8 bases and V by 0 bases; bases with no gene match: 12. From germline, CDR1 is MNHNS and CDR2 SASEGT. The CDR3 loop spans 19 amino acids. CDR3 region: CASSEANVPGQGGHSPLHF. For the CDR3, the DNA is TGTGCCAGCAGTGAAGCCAACGTTCCGGGACAGGGGGGTCATTCACCCCTCCACTTT.

The chain has TRBV19 and TRBJ2-3; D call uncertain. The CDR3 totals 14 residues. V dropped 0 bases and J dropped 5 bases, with 9 bases sitting between them. CDR1 LNHDA and CDR2 SQIVND come from the germline V gene (reference sequence). The CDR3 nucleotides read TGTGCCAGTAGTATAGAAGACCGTGGAGATACGCAGTATTTT. Its protein is CASSIEDRGDTQYF.

This clone has a single count. CDR3 nucleotides: TGTGCCAGCAGGAAGACAGGGAACAATCAGCCCCAGCATTTT. Translation gives CASRKTGNNQPQHF. The J gene is TRBJ1-5, the V gene TRBV28, with TRBD1 identical over 7 bases. The CDR3 is made up of 14 amino acids. V dropped 6 bases and J dropped 3; count of bases not matched to a gene: 5. Germline lookup yields CDR1 MDHEN and CDR2 SYDVKM.

In this sample, this clone turned up once. The chain links TRBV7-9 to TRBJ2-1; D gene uncertain. The CDR3 sequence is 11 residues long. Germline lookup yields CDR1 SEHNR and CDR2 FQNEAQ (reference sequence). Between the trimmed V and J ends, which lost 5 bases and 12 bases, there was a span of 11 bases. The CDR3 here is CASSPGSVQFF. For the CDR3, the DNA is TGTGCCAGCAGCCCCGGTTCCGTGCAGTTCTTC.

This CDR3 reads CASSLRWLVQGMNTEAFF. Here the CDR3 DNA reads TGTGCCAGCAGCTTGAGGTGGTTAGTACAGGGAATGAACACTGAAGCTTTCTTT. V is TRBV5-5 and J is TRBJ1-1, with D possibly TRBD1 on 6 matching bases. Deletions cut 1 base from V and 0 bases from J, with 19 bases between. Germline V CDR1 and CDR2: SGHKS, YYEKEE (reference sequence). This CDR3 spans 18 amino acids.